This T cell receptor (beta chain) is drawn from a study of cytomegalovirus exposure and HLA in healthy donors. The ends lost 5 bases at V and 4 bases at J; junction bases unmatched: 12. Germline V lookup: CDR1 MNHNY, CDR2 SVGAGI (reference sequence). The length of the CDR3 is 16 residues. This PCR relied on a set of 60 Vbeta primers and 13 Jbeta primers. TCRdb keeps only in-frame clones here, not all; method: immunoSEQ multiplex PCR. The table lists approximately 190,000 clones, 84% of them singletons, with around 0.27% in the top ten. The sequenced sample was PBMCs. V usage is TRBV6-6 and J usage is TRBJ2-7; 9 bases line up with TRBD1. The receptor was isolated from a boy younger than 18 in good health and CMV-seronegative. The CDR3 DNA follows: TGTGCCAGCAGTGTGTACGAGGGACAGGGTTTTTACGAGCAGTACTTC. Protein product: CASSVYEGQGFYEQYF.